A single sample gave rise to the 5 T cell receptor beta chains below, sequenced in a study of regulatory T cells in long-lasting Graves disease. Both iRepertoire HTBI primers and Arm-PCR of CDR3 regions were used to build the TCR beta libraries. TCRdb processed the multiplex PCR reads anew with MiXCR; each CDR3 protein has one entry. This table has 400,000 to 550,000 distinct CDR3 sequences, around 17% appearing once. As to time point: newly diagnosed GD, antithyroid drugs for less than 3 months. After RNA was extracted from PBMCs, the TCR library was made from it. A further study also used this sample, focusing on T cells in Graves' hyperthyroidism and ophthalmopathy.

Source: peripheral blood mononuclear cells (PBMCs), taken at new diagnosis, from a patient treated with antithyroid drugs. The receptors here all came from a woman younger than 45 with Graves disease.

CDR3 bases: TGTGCCAGCAGCATTGGGGGAGGGTCCTACAATGAGCAGTTCTTC. Its translation is CASSIGGGSYNEQFF. The chain combines TRBV7-9 with TRBJ2-1; 7 bases are a match to TRBD2. CDR1 is SEHNR, CDR2 FQNEAQ, per germline (reference sequence). The CDR3 is made up of 15 amino acids. V was clipped by 5 bases and J by 1 base; unmatched bases: 5.

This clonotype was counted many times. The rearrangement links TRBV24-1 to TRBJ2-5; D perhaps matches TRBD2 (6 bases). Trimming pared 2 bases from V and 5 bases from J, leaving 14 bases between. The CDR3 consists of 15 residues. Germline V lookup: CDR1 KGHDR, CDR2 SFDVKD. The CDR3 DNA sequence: TGTGCCACCAGTGATTCTTTCGGGGGAGTTGAGACCCAGTACTTC. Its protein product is CATSDSFGGVETQYF.

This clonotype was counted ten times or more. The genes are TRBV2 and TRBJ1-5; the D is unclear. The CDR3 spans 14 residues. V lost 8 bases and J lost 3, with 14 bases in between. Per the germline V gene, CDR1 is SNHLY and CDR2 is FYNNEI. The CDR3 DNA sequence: TGTGCCAGCGGGAGGTCACAGCCCAATCAGCCCCAGCATTTT. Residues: CASGRSQPNQPQHF.

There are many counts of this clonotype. DNA of the CDR3: TGTGCCAGCATAATCAGGGTTAGTAAGTCTCAGCCCCAGCATTTT. The encoded protein is CASIIRVSKSQPQHF. V usage is TRBV28 and J usage is TRBJ1-5, with a tentative D call TRBD1 (5 bases). Germline loops: CDR1 MDHEN, CDR2 SYDVKM. V gave up 7 bases and J gave up 6 bases, with 19 bases separating them. The CDR3 is 15 residues long.

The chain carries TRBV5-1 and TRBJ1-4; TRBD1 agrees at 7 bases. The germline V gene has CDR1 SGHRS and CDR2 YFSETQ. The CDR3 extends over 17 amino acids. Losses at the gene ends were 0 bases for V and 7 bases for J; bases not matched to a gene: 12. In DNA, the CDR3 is TGCGCCAGCAGCTTGGGAACAAGGACAGGTCTAGGTGAAAAACTGTTTTTT. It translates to CASSLGTRTGLGEKLFF.